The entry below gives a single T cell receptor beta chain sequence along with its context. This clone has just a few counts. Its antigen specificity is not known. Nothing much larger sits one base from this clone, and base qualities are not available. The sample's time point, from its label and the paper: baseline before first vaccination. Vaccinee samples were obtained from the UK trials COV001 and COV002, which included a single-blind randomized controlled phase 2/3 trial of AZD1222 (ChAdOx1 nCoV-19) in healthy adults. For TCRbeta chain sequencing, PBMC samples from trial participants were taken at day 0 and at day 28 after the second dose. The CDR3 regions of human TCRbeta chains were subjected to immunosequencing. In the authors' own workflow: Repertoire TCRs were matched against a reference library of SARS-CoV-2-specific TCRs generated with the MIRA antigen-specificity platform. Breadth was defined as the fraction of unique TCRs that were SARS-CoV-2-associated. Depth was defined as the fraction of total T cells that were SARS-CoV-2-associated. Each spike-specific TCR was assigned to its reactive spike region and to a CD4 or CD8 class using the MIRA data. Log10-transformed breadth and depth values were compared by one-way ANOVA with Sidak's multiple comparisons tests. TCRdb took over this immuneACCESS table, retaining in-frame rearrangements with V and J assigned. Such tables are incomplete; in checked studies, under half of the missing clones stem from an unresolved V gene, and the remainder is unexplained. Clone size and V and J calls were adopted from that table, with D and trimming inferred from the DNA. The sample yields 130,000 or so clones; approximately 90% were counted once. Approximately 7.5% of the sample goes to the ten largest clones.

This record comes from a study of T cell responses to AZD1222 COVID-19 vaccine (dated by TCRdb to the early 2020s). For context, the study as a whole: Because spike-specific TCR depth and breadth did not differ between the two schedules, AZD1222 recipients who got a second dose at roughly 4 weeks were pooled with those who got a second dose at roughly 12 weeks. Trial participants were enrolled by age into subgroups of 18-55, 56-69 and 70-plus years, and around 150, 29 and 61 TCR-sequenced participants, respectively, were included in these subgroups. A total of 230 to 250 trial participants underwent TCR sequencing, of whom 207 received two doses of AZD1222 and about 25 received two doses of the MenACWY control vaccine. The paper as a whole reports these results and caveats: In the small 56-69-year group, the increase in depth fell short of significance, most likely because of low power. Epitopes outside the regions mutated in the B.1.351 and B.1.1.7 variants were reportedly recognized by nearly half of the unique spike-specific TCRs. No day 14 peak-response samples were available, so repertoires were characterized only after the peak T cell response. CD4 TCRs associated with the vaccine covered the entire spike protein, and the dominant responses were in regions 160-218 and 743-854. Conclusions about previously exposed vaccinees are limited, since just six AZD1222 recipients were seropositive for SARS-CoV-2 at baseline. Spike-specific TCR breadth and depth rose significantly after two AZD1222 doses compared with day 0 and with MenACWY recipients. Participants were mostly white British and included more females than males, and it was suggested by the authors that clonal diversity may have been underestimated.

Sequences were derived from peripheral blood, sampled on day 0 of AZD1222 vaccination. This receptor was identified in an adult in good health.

At the DNA level, the sequence is TGTGCCTGGAGTACTGGAGGGTGGGTCACCGGGGAGCTGTTTTTT. Its translation reads: CAWSTGGWVTGELFF. Recombination linked TRBV30 to TRBJ2-2; possibly the D gene is TRBD2, per 6 matching bases. Relative to germline, V is 2 bases shorter and J is 4 bases shorter, with 14 bases between their ends. The germline V gene (reference sequence) gives CDR1 as GTSNPN and CDR2 as SVGIG. From the cysteine up to the phenylalanine, the CDR3 has a length of 15 residues. This entry keeps only the CDR3 DNA: 45 bases, framed from base 1. With all but the CDR3 taken from the reference TRBV30 and TRBJ2-2 genes, the full variable domain is: SQTIHQWPATLVQPVGSPLSLECTVEGTSNPNLYWYRQAAGRGLQLLFYSVGIGQISSEVPQNLSASRPQDRQFILSSKKLLLSDSGFYLCAWSTGGWVTGELFFGEGSRLTVL.